This TCR beta chain comes out of a study of spatial heterogeneity in lung cancer. Turning to the study itself: A consistent excess of beta-chain over alpha-chain sequences was detected.

Time point: sample taken at primary tumor resection. Study-wide findings and caveats: Blood showed ubiquitous tumor TCRs more often at resection than at routine follow-up.

This clonotype has more than one count but fewer than ten. The target antigen is unknown. One end of the junction fails to match germline, which may point to a read error. TCRdb reanalysed the 5' RACE reads using MiXCR and keeps one entry per CDR3 protein. The sample has roughly 13,000 distinct CDR3 sequences, about 3.8% seen once. CDR1 is LGHDT, CDR2 YNNKEL, per germline (reference sequence). CDR3 size: 15 residues. The chain combines TRBV3-1 with TRBJ2-7; D perhaps matches TRBD1 (5 bases). The starting material was PBMCs, obtained at surgery. The sequence derives from a male donor with early-stage non-small cell lung cancer. The CDR3 nucleotides are TGTGTCAGCAGCCAAGATGGCTTAAGGACACGGGAGCAGTACTTC. Protein: CVSSQDGLRTREQYF.